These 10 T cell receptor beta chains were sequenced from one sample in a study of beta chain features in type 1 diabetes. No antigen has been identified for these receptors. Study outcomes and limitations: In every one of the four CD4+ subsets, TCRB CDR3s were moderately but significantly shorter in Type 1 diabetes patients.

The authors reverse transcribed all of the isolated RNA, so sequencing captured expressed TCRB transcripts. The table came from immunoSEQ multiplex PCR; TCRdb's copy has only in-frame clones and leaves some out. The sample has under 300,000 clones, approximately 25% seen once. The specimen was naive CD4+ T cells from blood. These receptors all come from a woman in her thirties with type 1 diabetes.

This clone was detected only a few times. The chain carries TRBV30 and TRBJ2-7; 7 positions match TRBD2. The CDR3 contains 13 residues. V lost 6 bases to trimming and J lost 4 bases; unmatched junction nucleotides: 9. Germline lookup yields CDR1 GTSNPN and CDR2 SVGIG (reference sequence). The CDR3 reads CACGGEGLYEQYF. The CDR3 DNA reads TGTGCCTGCGGCGGGGAGGGCCTGTACGAGCAGTACTTC.

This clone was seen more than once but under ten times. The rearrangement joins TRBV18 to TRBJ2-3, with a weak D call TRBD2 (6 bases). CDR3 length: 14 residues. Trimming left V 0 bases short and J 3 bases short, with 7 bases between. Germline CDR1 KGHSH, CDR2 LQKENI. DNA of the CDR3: TGTGCCAGCTCACCACCGGCGGGGACAGATACGCAGTATTTT. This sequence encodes CASSPPAGTDTQYF. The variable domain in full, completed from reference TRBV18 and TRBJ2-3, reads NAGVMQNPRHLVRRRGQEARLRCSPMKGHSHVYWYRQLPEEGLKFMVYLQKENIIDESGMPKERFSAEFPKEGPSILRIQQVVRGDSAAYFCASSPPAGTDTQYFGPGTRLTVL.

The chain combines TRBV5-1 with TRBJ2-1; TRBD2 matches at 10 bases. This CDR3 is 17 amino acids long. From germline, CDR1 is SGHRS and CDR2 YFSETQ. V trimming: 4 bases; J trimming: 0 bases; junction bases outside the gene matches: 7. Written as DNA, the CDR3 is TGCGCCAGCAGCCCGGGGACTAGCGTTAGCTCCTACAATGAGCAGTTCTTC. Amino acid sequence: CASSPGTSVSSYNEQFF. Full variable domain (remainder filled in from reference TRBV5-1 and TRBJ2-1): KAGVTQTPRYLIKTRGQQVTLSCSPISGHRSVSWYQQTPGQGLQFLFEYFSETQRNKGNFPGRFSGRQFSNSRSEMNVSTLELGDSALYLCASSPGTSVSSYNEQFFGPGTRLTVL.

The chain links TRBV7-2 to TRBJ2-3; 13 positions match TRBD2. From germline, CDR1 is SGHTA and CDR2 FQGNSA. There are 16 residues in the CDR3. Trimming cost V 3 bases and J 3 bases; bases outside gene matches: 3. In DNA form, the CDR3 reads TGTGCCAGCAGCTTGGAGACTAGCGGGAGGACAGATACGCAGTATTTT. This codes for CASSLETSGRTDTQYF.

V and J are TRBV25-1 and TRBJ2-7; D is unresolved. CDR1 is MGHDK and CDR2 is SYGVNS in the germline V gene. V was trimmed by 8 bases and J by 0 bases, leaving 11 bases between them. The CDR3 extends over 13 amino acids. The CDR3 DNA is TGTGCCAGCGGGTCTTCTAGCTCCTACGAGCAGTACTTC. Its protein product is CASGSSSSYEQYF.

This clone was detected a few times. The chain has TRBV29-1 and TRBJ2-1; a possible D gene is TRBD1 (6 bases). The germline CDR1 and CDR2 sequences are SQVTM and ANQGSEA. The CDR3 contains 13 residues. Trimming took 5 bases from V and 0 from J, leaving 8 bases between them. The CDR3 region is CSVLDSSYNEQFF. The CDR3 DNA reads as TGCAGCGTTCTGGACAGCTCCTACAATGAGCAGTTCTTC.

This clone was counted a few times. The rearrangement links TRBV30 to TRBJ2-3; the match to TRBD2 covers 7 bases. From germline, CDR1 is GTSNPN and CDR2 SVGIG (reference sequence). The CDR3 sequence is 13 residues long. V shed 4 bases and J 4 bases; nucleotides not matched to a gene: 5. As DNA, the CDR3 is TGTGCCTGGAATGCGGGAGCAGCAGATACGCAGTATTTT. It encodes CAWNAGAADTQYF.

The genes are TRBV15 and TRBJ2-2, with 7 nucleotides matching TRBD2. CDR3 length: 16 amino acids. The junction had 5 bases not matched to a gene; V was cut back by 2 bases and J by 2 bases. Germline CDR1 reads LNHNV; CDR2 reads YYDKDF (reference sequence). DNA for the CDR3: TGTGCCACCAGCAGAACCGGGACTATCAACACCGGGGAGCTGTTTTTT. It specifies CATSRTGTINTGELFF.

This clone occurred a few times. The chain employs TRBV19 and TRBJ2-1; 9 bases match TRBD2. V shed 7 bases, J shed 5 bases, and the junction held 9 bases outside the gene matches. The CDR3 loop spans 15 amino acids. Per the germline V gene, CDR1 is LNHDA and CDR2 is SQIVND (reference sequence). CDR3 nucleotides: TGTGCCAGTAAACCCTTAGCGGGAGTCCACAATGAGCAGTTCTTC. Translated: CASKPLAGVHNEQFF.

CDR3 nucleotides: TGCGCCAGCAGCCCCATAGGTGGAGCTGGGGCCAACGTCCTGACTTTC. As protein: CASSPIGGAGANVLTF. This chain joins TRBV5-1 and TRBJ2-6; the D is unclear. The ends were cut back, 4 bases at V and 2 bases at J, with 13 bases in the middle. Germline V gene lookup returns CDR1 SGHRS and CDR2 YFSETQ. This CDR3 comprises 16 residues.